These T cell receptor beta chains were read from a single sample in a study of pediatric ulcerative colitis. Using immunoSEQ multiplex PCR, the repertoire was profiled, and TCRdb retains in-frame clones only, with some absent. The table shows about 5,800 clones, with around 92% occurring only once. The source material was blood. The receptor set was obtained from a girl under 18 who was a control in a study of pediatric ulcerative colitis. Both conserved end residues are part of each CDR3. The D gene is left open where the match is weak. Size is omitted from some rows. Given values are once, few, many or a class for expanded clones.

TRBD2	few	TRBV4-1	TRBJ2-3	TGCGCCACCAGCTCAGGGAGCGGGAACACAGATACGCAGTATTTT	CATSSGSGNTDTQYF
TRBD2	-	TRBV4-1	TRBJ2-7	TGCGCCAGCAGCCAAGATAGAGGTAGCGGGAGTTACGAGCAGTACTTC	CASSQDRGSGSYEQYF
-	-	TRBV18	TRBJ2-7	TGTGCCAGCTCACCGGCGGGCCTCTACGAGCAGTACTTC	CASSPAGLYEQYF
TRBD2	-	TRBV9	TRBJ2-7	TGTGCCAGCAGCTCGCTTATGGGACTATCCGAGCAGTACTTC	CASSSLMGLSEQYF
-	-	TRBV21-1	TRBJ2-1	TGTGCCAGCAGCGGGAGGGGACTAGCGGGCGATGAGCAGTTCTTC	CASSGRGLAGDEQFF
-	-	TRBV4-1	TRBJ1-3	TGCGCCAGCAGCCAAGATTGGGGGACTTACTCTGGAAACACCATATATTTT	CASSQDWGTYSGNTIYF
-	-	TRBV6-5	TRBJ2-7	TGTGCCAGCAGTTACTTCCATAGTCCCTACGAGCAGTACTTC	CASSYFHSPYEQYF
-	-	TRBV9	TRBJ2-2	TGTGCCAGCAGCTCCCGGGAGAGGTCCGGGGAGCTGTTTTTT	CASSSRERSGELFF
-	-	TRBV28	TRBJ1-3	TGTGCCAGCACCCCGACAACAACCCATGGAAACACCATATATTTT	CASTPTTTHGNTIYF
-	-	TRBV6-5	TRBJ2-7	TGTGCCAGCAGTTACTCCAGACTGCTACCTGAGGAGCAGTACTTC	CASSYSRLLPEEQYF
TRBD1	-	TRBV13	TRBJ1-3	TGTGCCAGCAGCTTAGGAAGGGGACAGGGGGCGCTTGGAAACACCATATATTTT	CASSLGRGQGALGNTIYF
-	once	TRBV30	TRBJ2-1	TGTGCCTGGAGTGTACTGGCAGCCTACAATGAGCAGTTCTTC	CAWSVLAAYNEQFF
TRBD2	once	TRBV7-7	TRBJ2-5	TGTGCTAGCAGCCTCGAAGTCGGCGGGAGAGGAGAGACCCAGTACTTC	CASSLEVGGRGETQYF
-	-	TRBV7-9	TRBJ1-1	TGTGCCAGCAGCTTGGCGGGGGCGGAGAACACTGAAGCTTTCTTT	CASSLAGAENTEAFF
TRBD2	-	TRBV12-5	TRBJ2-3	TGTGCTAGTGGTTTGGTACCGGCTAGCGGGACGATCACAGATACGCAGTATTTT	CASGLVPASGTITDTQYF
TRBD2	-	TRBV9	TRBJ2-3	TGTGCCAGCAGCGTAGGTACTAGCGGTATCACAGATACGCAGTATTTT	CASSVGTSGITDTQYF
-	once	TRBV10-3	TRBJ2-7	TGTGCCATCCGAGGGACCAATGACCACGAGCAGTACTTC	CAIRGTNDHEQYF
TRBD2	few	TRBV6-5	TRBJ2-7	TGTGCCAGCAGTTACTCGATAACGGGAGGCCCCTACGAGCAGTACTTC	CASSYSITGGPYEQYF
TRBD2	-	TRBV10-2	TRBJ2-1	TGCGCCAGCAGTCCTAGCGGGAGGGCCGTTAATGAGCAGTTCTTC	CASSPSGRAVNEQFF
-	once	TRBV6-5	TRBJ2-7	TGTGCCAGCAGTTCCTGGGCCATTTCGGACGAGCAGTACTTC	CASSSWAISDEQYF
TRBD1	-	TRBV6-4	TRBJ2-3	TGTGCCAGCAGTACCGGGACAGGGGGCGCAGATACGCAGTATTTT	CASSTGTGGADTQYF
-	-	TRBV5-5	TRBJ1-2	TGTGCCAGCAGCGCCCTAGGGACGGACTATGGCTACACCTTC	CASSALGTDYGYTF
TRBD1	-	TRBV6-5	TRBJ2-5	TGTGCCAGCAGTGGGAGCTCAGGGGGACAGTACTTC	CASSGSSGGQYF
TRBD2	once	TRBV19	TRBJ2-1	TGTGCCAGTAGTGTCGTTAGCGGGAGTCGCTACAATGAGCAGTTCTTC	CASSVVSGSRYNEQFF
-	-	TRBV7-9	TRBJ1-1	TGTGCCAGCACCCCTCAGGGGAACACTGAAGCTTTCTTT	CASTPQGNTEAFF
-	-	TRBV7-6	TRBJ1-5	TGTGCCAGCAGCTCCATCAGCGGCACGGGGGGAGACAATCAGCCCCAGCATTTT	CASSSISGTGGDNQPQHF
TRBD1	-	TRBV11-2	TRBJ1-3	TGTGCCAGCAGCTTAGGGAGGACAGGGGACGCCACCATATATTTT	CASSLGRTGDATIYF
-	-	TRBV10-3	TRBJ1-4	TGTGCCATCTCGGAGGGACCTAATGAAAAACTGTTTTTT	CAISEGPNEKLFF
-	once	TRBV19	TRBJ2-7	TGTGCCAGTAGTATACGGGGGACAGCCAGCTCCTACGAGCAGTACTTC	CASSIRGTASSYEQYF
TRBD2	-	TRBV28	TRBJ2-7	TGTGCCAGCAGTCTAGCGGGCGGCTACGTCGACGAGCAGTACTTC	CASSLAGGYVDEQYF
-	-	TRBV7-8	TRBJ1-1	TGTGCCAGCAGCTCCTCCGCTGAAGCTTTCTTT	CASSSSAEAFF
TRBD1	-	TRBV5-1	TRBJ2-2	TGCGCCAGCAGCTCCGGGACAGGGTACGTCGGGGAGCTGTTTTTT	CASSSGTGYVGELFF
TRBD2	-	TRBV11-3	TRBJ2-1	TGTGCCAGCAGCTTAGGAGGGAGGGCCGATGAGCAGTTCTTC	CASSLGGRADEQFF
-	-	TRBV6-6	TRBJ1-1	TGTGCCAGCAGTCAGGACACTGAAGCTTTCTTT	CASSQDTEAFF
TRBD1	-	TRBV4-1	TRBJ2-1	TGCGCCAGCAGCCGATTCGGACAGGGTGACTATGAGCAGTTCTTC	CASSRFGQGDYEQFF
-	-	TRBV2	TRBJ1-5	TGTGCCAGCAGCTACAAGGGGGGCAATCAGCCCCAGCATTTT	CASSYKGGNQPQHF
-	-	TRBV10-3	TRBJ2-7	TGTGCCATCAGCCACCGGGAATCCCTCGACGAGCAGTACTTC	CAISHRESLDEQYF
TRBD2	-	TRBV7-6	TRBJ2-1	TGTGCCAGCAGCCTAGGGGCTAGCGGGAGGTCCTACAATGAGCAGTTCTTC	CASSLGASGRSYNEQFF
TRBD1	-	TRBV27	TRBJ1-2	TGTGCCAGCAGTGGGGGACAGGGCCCAACTCCCTATGGCTACACCTTC	CASSGGQGPTPYGYTF
-	-	TRBV6-1	TRBJ1-2	TGTGCCAGCAGACAGGAGTATGGCTACACCTTC	CASRQEYGYTF
TRBD2	-	TRBV5-1	TRBJ2-7	TGCGCCAGCAGCTTAGCGGGAACCTACGAGCAGTACTTC	CASSLAGTYEQYF
TRBD2	-	TRBV5-4	TRBJ2-3	TGTGCCAGCAGCTCGGGACTAGCGGGAGTAGCTCACACAGATACGCAGTATTTT	CASSSGLAGVAHTDTQYF
TRBD2	-	TRBV5-1	TRBJ2-1	TGCGCCAGCAGCTTCATAGCGGGGAACTCCTACAATGAGCAGTTCTTC	CASSFIAGNSYNEQFF
TRBD1	-	TRBV7-3	TRBJ2-7	TGTGCCAGCAGCTCGGGACAGGGAAGCTACGAGCAGTACTTC	CASSSGQGSYEQYF
TRBD1	-	TRBV30	TRBJ1-5	TGTGCCTGGAACAGGGGAGTTAGCCAGCCCCAGCATTTT	CAWNRGVSQPQHF
-	-	TRBV5-1	TRBJ2-1	TGCGCCAGCAGCCCCGATGAAGGGTTGAATGAGCAGTTCTTC	CASSPDEGLNEQFF
-	-	TRBV6-6	TRBJ2-1	TGTGCCAGCAGTGGTATGGAGCAGTTCTTC	CASSGMEQFF
TRBD2	-	TRBV30	TRBJ2-1	TGTGCCTGGAGGGGACTAGCGGGAGTTAATGAGCAGTTCTTC	CAWRGLAGVNEQFF
-	-	TRBV19	TRBJ1-5	TGTGCCAGTAGCAACGGGGAGCCCCAGCATTTT	CASSNGEPQHF
-	-	TRBV27	TRBJ1-4	TGTGCCAGCACCCAGGCCCCGACAGTTGAAAAACTGTTTTTT	CASTQAPTVEKLFF
-	-	TRBV28	TRBJ2-7	TGTGCCAGCAGTAAGGGGGGAGGGACAGGATTTCACGAGCAGTACTTC	CASSKGGGTGFHEQYF
TRBD2	-	TRBV7-8	TRBJ2-2	TGTGCCAGCAGCTTAGTTTGGACTAGCGGCCGTTTGGAGCTGTTTTTT	CASSLVWTSGRLELFF
TRBD2	-	TRBV29-1	TRBJ2-5	TGCAGCGTGGCCTCTAGCGGGAGTGGGGAGACCCAGTACTTC	CSVASSGSGETQYF
TRBD2	once	TRBV27	TRBJ2-7	TGTGCCAGCAGTTTAGGGACTACCTACGAGCAGTACTTC	CASSLGTTYEQYF
TRBD1	-	TRBV6-5	TRBJ1-2	TGTGCCAGCAGTCCAGGACAGGGGGATGGCTACACCTTC	CASSPGQGDGYTF
-	-	TRBV18	TRBJ1-2	TGTGCCAGCTCACCACCGGGTCGTGATGGCTACACCTTC	CASSPPGRDGYTF
TRBD2	-	TRBV9	TRBJ2-7	TGTGCCAGCAGCGTAGGAGGTGTAGCGGGAGTTTACGAGCAGTACTTC	CASSVGGVAGVYEQYF
TRBD1	-	TRBV7-6	TRBJ1-3	TGTGCCAGCAGCTTAGGGGACAGGACCCGTGGAAACACCATATATTTT	CASSLGDRTRGNTIYF
TRBD2	-	TRBV7-9	TRBJ2-1	TGTGCCAGCAGGGTGATTATAGCGGGAGGGACGCGGGAGCAGTTCTTC	CASRVIIAGGTREQFF
-	-	TRBV28	TRBJ2-1	TGTGCCAGCAGTTTTGACTGGCTAGAGGGGGCGAGCGGGAGCTGGTCCTACAATGAGCAGTTCTTC	CASSFDWLEGASGSWSYNEQFF